Listed below are T cell receptor beta chains from one sample, sequenced in a study of Tregs in tolerant kidney transplant recipients. The assay was immunoSEQ multiplex PCR, and TCRdb's table has in-frame clones only and misses some. The sample has 68,000 or so clones, roughly 84% seen once. Material: CD4+ T cells from blood. Receptors were obtained from a human donor in good health. Each CDR3 is given with its conserved first and last residue. D genes are given only for firm matches. Some rows mark clone size as missing; the rest say once, few, many or name a class of expanded clone.

v_gene: TRBV12-5
abundance: .
j_gene: TRBJ2-1
d_gene: .
CDR3nt: TGTGCTAGTGGTTTGGCGAAGTCTGAGCAGTTCTTC
CDR3aa: CASGLAKSEQFF

v_gene: TRBV4-1
abundance: few
j_gene: TRBJ2-6
d_gene: TRBD2
CDR3nt: TGCGCCAGCAGCCAAGTCGACATGGGACTAGCTGGGGCCAACGTCCTGACTTTC
CDR3aa: CASSQVDMGLAGANVLTF

v_gene: TRBV11-1
abundance: .
j_gene: TRBJ2-5
d_gene: .
CDR3nt: TGTGCCAGCAGTAAAAGGGGATTCGGGGAGACCCAGTACTTC
CDR3aa: CASSKRGFGETQYF

v_gene: TRBV2
abundance: once
j_gene: TRBJ2-1
d_gene: TRBD1
CDR3nt: TGTGCCAGCATCAAGGCCGGGACAGGGTCGAATGAGCAGTTCTTC
CDR3aa: CASIKAGTGSNEQFF

v_gene: TRBV30
abundance: .
j_gene: TRBJ1-2
d_gene: TRBD1
CDR3nt: TGTGCCTGGAGTCGACAGGGGCCCCCATGGGGCTATGGCTACACCTTC
CDR3aa: CAWSRQGPPWGYGYTF

v_gene: TRBV30
abundance: few
j_gene: TRBJ1-3
d_gene: .
CDR3nt: TGTGCTCGGGACTCCCGCGGAGGAAACACCATATATTTT
CDR3aa: CARDSRGGNTIYF

v_gene: TRBV11-3
abundance: .
j_gene: TRBJ2-2
d_gene: TRBD1
CDR3nt: TGTGCCAGCAGCTTAGATCGTTTGACAGGGGACACCGGGGAGCTGTTTTTT
CDR3aa: CASSLDRLTGDTGELFF

v_gene: TRBV18
abundance: .
j_gene: TRBJ1-2
d_gene: .
CDR3nt: TGTGCCAGCTCGGGTAGCGGACCCAGGACCCATGGCTACACCTTC
CDR3aa: CASSGSGPRTHGYTF

v_gene: TRBV7-8
abundance: .
j_gene: TRBJ2-1
d_gene: .
CDR3nt: TGTGCCAGCAGCTTAGATCGGGACTCCAATGAGCAGTTCTTC
CDR3aa: CASSLDRDSNEQFF

v_gene: TRBV29-1
abundance: .
j_gene: TRBJ1-3
d_gene: TRBD1
CDR3nt: TGCAGCGTTGCAGGGGGCAACACCATATATTTT
CDR3aa: CSVAGGNTIYF

v_gene: TRBV29-1
abundance: .
j_gene: TRBJ2-3
d_gene: TRBD1
CDR3nt: TGCAGCGTTTCCAGGGATGACAGGGGGCTCACAGATACGCAGTATTTT
CDR3aa: CSVSRDDRGLTDTQYF

v_gene: TRBV6-5
abundance: .
j_gene: TRBJ2-1
d_gene: .
CDR3nt: TGTGCCAGCAGTCCGGGAGTGGGACCCTACAATGAGCAGTTCTTC
CDR3aa: CASSPGVGPYNEQFF

v_gene: TRBV11-2
abundance: .
j_gene: TRBJ1-1
d_gene: .
CDR3nt: TGTGCCAGCAGAAGGGTGGGGCGAAACACTGAAGCTTTCTTT
CDR3aa: CASRRVGRNTEAFF

v_gene: TRBV10-1
abundance: .
j_gene: TRBJ2-7
d_gene: TRBD1
CDR3nt: TGCGCCAGCAGTAAGGGACAGAGCCCTATCTACGAGCAGTACTTC
CDR3aa: CASSKGQSPIYEQYF

v_gene: TRBV5-1
abundance: .
j_gene: TRBJ1-5
d_gene: .
CDR3nt: TGCGCCAGCAGCTTTAATCCCCAAGGGGGGGACCCATATAGCAATCAGCCCCAGCATTTT
CDR3aa: CASSFNPQGGDPYSNQPQHF

v_gene: TRBV2
abundance: once
j_gene: TRBJ1-2
d_gene: .
CDR3nt: TGTGCCAGCAGTGAACGGTGGGAAAAATCTGGCTACACCTTC
CDR3aa: CASSERWEKSGYTF

v_gene: TRBV5-5
abundance: .
j_gene: TRBJ1-1
d_gene: .
CDR3nt: TGTGCCAGCAGCGCCTCCCCCGGGCAAGGGACTGAAGCTTTCTTT
CDR3aa: CASSASPGQGTEAFF

v_gene: TRBV7-3
abundance: .
j_gene: TRBJ2-2
d_gene: TRBD2
CDR3nt: TGTGCCAGCAGCTTGGGTAGCGGGAGGGCCGGGGAGCTGTTTTTT
CDR3aa: CASSLGSGRAGELFF

v_gene: TRBV7-9
abundance: .
j_gene: TRBJ1-1
d_gene: TRBD1
CDR3nt: TGTGCCAGCAGCGCTGGACAGGGGGCAAGAGGCACTGAAGCTTTCTTT
CDR3aa: CASSAGQGARGTEAFF

v_gene: TRBV7-6
abundance: .
j_gene: TRBJ2-1
d_gene: TRBD2
CDR3nt: TGTGCCAGCAGCCACCGGACTAGCGGGAGGAATGAGCAGTTCTTC
CDR3aa: CASSHRTSGRNEQFF

v_gene: TRBV5-6
abundance: .
j_gene: TRBJ2-1
d_gene: .
CDR3nt: TGTGCCAGCAGCTTGTTATCTCCGGGGCCCTACAATGAGCAGTTCTTC
CDR3aa: CASSLLSPGPYNEQFF

v_gene: TRBV11-2
abundance: .
j_gene: TRBJ2-3
d_gene: .
CDR3nt: TGTGCCAGCAGCTTACTGGTTAGCACAGATACGCAGTATTTT
CDR3aa: CASSLLVSTDTQYF

v_gene: TRBV5-6
abundance: .
j_gene: TRBJ2-7
d_gene: TRBD1
CDR3nt: TGTGCCAGCATCAGCCAGGGGGCGCGCTACGAGCAGTACTTC
CDR3aa: CASISQGARYEQYF

v_gene: TRBV19
abundance: .
j_gene: TRBJ2-7
d_gene: .
CDR3nt: TGTGCCAGTAGTCCGGGGACTTCAAAGGCCACCTTC
CDR3aa: CASSPGTSKATF

v_gene: TRBV14
abundance: once
j_gene: TRBJ2-5
d_gene: .
CDR3nt: TGTGCCAGCAGCCAAGGGGTCGGGCGGCAAGAGACCCAGTACTTC
CDR3aa: CASSQGVGRQETQYF

v_gene: TRBV7-2
abundance: .
j_gene: TRBJ1-6
d_gene: .
CDR3nt: TGTGCCAGCAGGGCGGGGTCCGATAATTCACCCCTCCACTTT
CDR3aa: CASRAGSDNSPLHF

v_gene: TRBV30
abundance: .
j_gene: TRBJ2-7
d_gene: .
CDR3nt: TGTGCCTGGAGTATCATACGGCGCGAGCAGTACTTC
CDR3aa: CAWSIIRREQYF

v_gene: TRBV2
abundance: few
j_gene: TRBJ2-5
d_gene: TRBD2
CDR3nt: TGTGCCAGCACGAGACTAGCGGGAGTTGGTGAGACCCAGTACTTC
CDR3aa: CASTRLAGVGETQYF

v_gene: TRBV10-3
abundance: few
j_gene: TRBJ2-3
d_gene: TRBD2
CDR3nt: TGTGCCATCAGTGAGTCCCGCCTACGGGGGGGCACTAGCACAGATACGCAGTATTTT
CDR3aa: CAISESRLRGGTSTDTQYF

v_gene: TRBV7-6
abundance: .
j_gene: TRBJ2-5
d_gene: .
CDR3nt: TGTGCCAGCAGCTTTCACGGCGAAGAGACCCAGTACTTC
CDR3aa: CASSFHGEETQYF

v_gene: TRBV18
abundance: .
j_gene: TRBJ2-5
d_gene: .
CDR3nt: TGTGCCAGCTCACCCCGAGAGAGAGAGACCCAGTACTTC
CDR3aa: CASSPRERETQYF

v_gene: TRBV2
abundance: .
j_gene: TRBJ2-3
d_gene: TRBD2
CDR3nt: TGTGCCAGCAGCCGACTAGCGGGGGGGAGAGATACGCAGTATTTT
CDR3aa: CASSRLAGGRDTQYF

v_gene: TRBV5-4
abundance: .
j_gene: TRBJ2-7
d_gene: TRBD1
CDR3nt: TGTGCCAGCAGCTTGGGTGGACAGGGGCGGTACGAGCAGTACTTC
CDR3aa: CASSLGGQGRYEQYF

v_gene: TRBV13
abundance: few
j_gene: TRBJ2-1
d_gene: .
CDR3nt: TGTGCCAGCAGCTTCAAAAGGCCCAGCAATGAGCAGTTCTTC
CDR3aa: CASSFKRPSNEQFF

v_gene: TRBV29-1
abundance: .
j_gene: TRBJ2-2
d_gene: TRBD1
CDR3nt: TGCAGCGTTGAGCAACCCGGGACAGGCTACACCGGGGAGCTGTTTTTT
CDR3aa: CSVEQPGTGYTGELFF

v_gene: TRBV6-5
abundance: .
j_gene: TRBJ2-1
d_gene: .
CDR3nt: TGTGCCAGCAGTTACTCGGTAGCGGCCTACAATGAGCAGTTCTTC
CDR3aa: CASSYSVAAYNEQFF

v_gene: TRBV10-3
abundance: .
j_gene: TRBJ1-6
d_gene: .
CDR3nt: TGTGCCATCAGTGCCCTTGACAGAGATAATTCACCCCTCCACTTT
CDR3aa: CAISALDRDNSPLHF

v_gene: TRBV30
abundance: .
j_gene: TRBJ1-5
d_gene: .
CDR3nt: TGTGCCTGGAGCGCGGGACACTTTAATCAGCCCCAGCATTTT
CDR3aa: CAWSAGHFNQPQHF

v_gene: TRBV29-1
abundance: .
j_gene: TRBJ2-7
d_gene: TRBD1
CDR3nt: TGCAGCGTTGTGACAGGGACCTACGAGCAGTACTTC
CDR3aa: CSVVTGTYEQYF

v_gene: TRBV7-2
abundance: .
j_gene: TRBJ2-5
d_gene: .
CDR3nt: TGTGCCAGCAGCCGGAGGTCGGAGGGGACCCAGTACTTC
CDR3aa: CASSRRSEGTQYF

v_gene: TRBV11-2
abundance: few
j_gene: TRBJ1-2
d_gene: .
CDR3nt: TGTGCCAGCAGCTTAATCCGCTCGCCGCAGGGGCTACGGGGCTACACCTTC
CDR3aa: CASSLIRSPQGLRGYTF

v_gene: TRBV6-5
abundance: .
j_gene: TRBJ2-7
d_gene: .
CDR3nt: TGTGCCAGCAGTTACTCGACTGGCTACGAGCAGTACTTC
CDR3aa: CASSYSTGYEQYF

v_gene: TRBV5-1
abundance: .
j_gene: TRBJ1-4
d_gene: TRBD1
CDR3nt: TGCGCCAGCAGCCGGAGGACAGGGGGCGAGGCAGAAAAACTGTTTTTT
CDR3aa: CASSRRTGGEAEKLFF

v_gene: TRBV7-8
abundance: .
j_gene: TRBJ1-4
d_gene: .
CDR3nt: TGTGCCAGCAGCCTGGAGCCCAGGGAAAAACTGTTTTTT
CDR3aa: CASSLEPREKLFF

v_gene: TRBV29-1
abundance: .
j_gene: TRBJ1-1
d_gene: .
CDR3nt: TGCAGCGTTGTGTTGGGTTTGAACACTGAAGCTTTCTTT
CDR3aa: CSVVLGLNTEAFF

v_gene: TRBV7-9
abundance: .
j_gene: TRBJ1-2
d_gene: TRBD1
CDR3nt: TGTGCCAGCAGCCGACAGGGTTTGGATGGCTACACCTTC
CDR3aa: CASSRQGLDGYTF

v_gene: TRBV7-3
abundance: once
j_gene: TRBJ2-1
d_gene: .
CDR3nt: TGTGCCAGCAGCTTAAATCCAGGAGCCCATGAGCAGTTCTTC
CDR3aa: CASSLNPGAHEQFF

v_gene: TRBV19
abundance: .
j_gene: TRBJ1-1
d_gene: .
CDR3nt: TGTGCCAGTAGTATGCGCGGGTACACTGAAGCTTTCTTT
CDR3aa: CASSMRGYTEAFF

v_gene: TRBV11-2
abundance: .
j_gene: TRBJ2-2
d_gene: .
CDR3nt: TGTGCCAGCAGCCCCCATGGTGCCTCGAACACCGGGGAGCTGTTTTTT
CDR3aa: CASSPHGASNTGELFF

v_gene: TRBV11-3
abundance: .
j_gene: TRBJ2-1
d_gene: TRBD1
CDR3nt: TGTGCCAGCAGCCCAGGGAACTTCCAGGGGGATGAGCAGTTCTTC
CDR3aa: CASSPGNFQGDEQFF